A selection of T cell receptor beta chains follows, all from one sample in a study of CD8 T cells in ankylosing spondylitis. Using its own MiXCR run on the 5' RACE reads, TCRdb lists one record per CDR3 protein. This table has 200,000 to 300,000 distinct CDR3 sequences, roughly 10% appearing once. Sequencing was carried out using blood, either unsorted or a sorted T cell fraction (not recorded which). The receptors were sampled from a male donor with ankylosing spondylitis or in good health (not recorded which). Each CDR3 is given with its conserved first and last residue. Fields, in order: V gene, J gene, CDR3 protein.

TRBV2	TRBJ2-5	CASSETSGRRTQYF
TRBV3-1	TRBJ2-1	CASSQDGLAEDEQFF
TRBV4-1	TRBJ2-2	CASSQEVSGFTGELFF
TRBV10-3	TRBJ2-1	CAISESWDRGDEQFF
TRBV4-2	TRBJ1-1	CASSQDPPTAGGTEAFF
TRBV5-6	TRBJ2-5	CASSFSYSQETQYF
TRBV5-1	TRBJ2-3	CASSSRTGVSDTQYF
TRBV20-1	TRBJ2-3	CSANGLAGPEGNTQYF
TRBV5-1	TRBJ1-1	CASSPGAGNTEAFF
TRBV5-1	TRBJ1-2	CASRVQGTDYGYTF
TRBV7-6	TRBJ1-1	CASSLKKGTEAFF
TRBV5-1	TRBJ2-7	CASSWTGDSYEQYF
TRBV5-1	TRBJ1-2	CASSYGQGPNGYTF
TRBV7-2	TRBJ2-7	CASRGMVQGSNNF
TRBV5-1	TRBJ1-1	CASSWAGTEAFF
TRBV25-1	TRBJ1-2	CASSEYEQGHGYTF